The sequence of this T cell receptor beta chain was determined in a study of blood T cell repertoires in COVID-19. Study-wide context: The analysed material was cDNA or gDNA that came from T cells, B-cell-depleted T cells, or PBMCs.

Patients in Seattle were enrolled during active infection, then followed longitudinally. The germline gives CDR1 SGDLS, CDR2 YYNGEE. This CDR3 is built from 13 residues. Trimming removed 0 bases from V and 7 bases from J, with 7 bases in between. In the original processing: The authors estimated nucleated cell counts from reference gene primer amplification. Repertoires were generated with immunoSEQ multiplex PCR, while TCRdb's copy carries only in-frame clones and drops some. Clonal size and the V and J genes are those of that table, whereas D and trimming came from the DNA. The repertoire holds approximately 240,000 clones, with about 93% as singletons.

The chain is built from TRBV9 and TRBJ1-4; D ambiguous. The TCR comes from a man aged 25-40 years with COVID-19, enrolled during active disease. Sequenced input: peripheral blood. CDR3 sequence (DNA): TGTGCCAGCAGCGTAGGATCGGGTGAAAAACTGTTTTTT. This sequence encodes CASSVGSGEKLFF. Full variable domain (outside the CDR3, taken from reference TRBV9 and TRBJ1-4): DSGVTQTPKHLITATGQRVTLRCSPRSGDLSVYWYQQSLDQGLQFLIQYYNGEERAKGNILERFSAQQFPDLHSELNLSSLELGDSALYFCASSVGSGEKLFFGSGTQLSVL.